This TCR beta chain is drawn from a study of blood T cell repertoires in COVID-19. Whole-study context: Samples representing acute and convalescent COVID-19 were sourced from the United States, Italy and Spain. T cells, B-cell-depleted T cells, or PBMCs supplied cDNA or gDNA.

The CDR3 consists of 19 residues. CDR1 and CDR2 from the germline V gene are SGDLS and YYNGEE. Trimming at V came to 2 bases and at J to 4 bases, leaving 18 bases not matched to a gene. This clone was seen a handful of times. Per the original data handling: Amplifying reference gene primers gave estimates of nucleated cell counts. Profiling relied on immunoSEQ multiplex PCR, and the TCRdb table lists in-frame clones only, not all of them. Clonal size and the V and J genes are those of that table, whereas D and trimming came from the DNA. The top ten clones hold roughly three fifths of a sample with nearly 35,000 clones, around 87% of them seen once.

This receptor was taken from a man in his sixties or seventies with acute or convalescent COVID-19. Material: peripheral blood. J is TRBJ2-1 and V is TRBV9; 7 bases match TRBD2. The CDR3 loop is CASSVEGQGGEFSYNEQFF. The CDR3 nucleotides are TGTGCCAGCAGCGTGGAAGGGCAGGGAGGGGAATTTAGTTACAATGAGCAGTTCTTC.